The 21 T cell receptor beta chains presented below share a single source sample, sequenced in a study of T-cell memory formation after mild COVID-19. In TCRdb, the 5' RACE reads were re-called with MiXCR into one record per CDR3 protein. Seen here are about half a million distinct CDR3 sequences, 15% to 20% observed once, and the top ten hold roughly 12%. The sequenced sample consisted of PBMCs or a T cell subset sorted from them (not recorded which). The receptors come from an adult woman who had mild COVID-19 (a few samples of this study predate the infection). Cell type and time point are not known.

This clonotype came up a few times. The chain couples TRBV6-1 to TRBJ2-2, with TRBD1 matching 7 bases. Germline CDR1 is MNHNS and CDR2 is SASEGT. CDR3 size: 14 residues. V shed 3 bases and J 6 bases; nucleotides not matched to a gene: 4. CDR3 amino acids: CASSEMTGSGELFF. The CDR3 nucleotides are TGTGCCAGCAGTGAGATGACAGGGTCCGGGGAGCTGTTTTTT.

The chain combines TRBV19 with TRBJ1-2; D is unclear. V gave up 6 bases and J gave up 2 bases, with 16 bases separating them. The CDR3 contains 15 residues. Germline V lookup: CDR1 LNHDA, CDR2 SQIVND (reference sequence). Here the CDR3 DNA reads TGTGCCAGTAGCATACCTGGAGGGAAGAACTATGGCTACACCTTC. It encodes CASSIPGGKNYGYTF.

This clonotype was seen a few times. The V call is TRBV12-3 or TRBV12-4, the J call TRBJ2-2, with 7 positions matching TRBD2. V shed 5 bases and J 8 bases; nucleotides not matched to a gene: 14. The CDR3 sequence is 16 residues long. The CDR3 spells CASSPHPLAAPGELFF. CDR3 DNA: TGTGCCAGCAGTCCCCACCCCCTAGCGGCTCCAGGGGAGCTGTTTTTT.

A few counts support this clonotype. J is TRBJ2-2 and V is TRBV19; TRBD2 agrees at 7 bases. This CDR3 is 15 amino acids long. The germline CDR1 and CDR2 sequences are LNHDA and SQIVND (reference sequence). J was trimmed by 7 bases and V by 1 base; bases with no gene match: 6. In nucleotides, the CDR3 is TGTGCCAGTAGTATAGGAGGACTAGTCGTCGGGGAGCTGTTTTTT. Its protein is CASSIGGLVVGELFF.

This clonotype was seen a few times. The CDR3 sequence is CASSSKEGPEQFF. The CDR3 DNA follows: TGTGCCAGCAGCTCCAAGGAGGGGCCTGAGCAGTTCTTC. J is TRBJ2-1 and V is TRBV7-3; D is possibly TRBD2 (6 bases). The V gene's germline CDR1 is SGHTA and CDR2 FQGTGA. CDR3 length: 13 amino acids. Deletions cut 4 bases from V and 9 bases from J, with 13 bases between.

This clonotype came up a few times. V is TRBV14 and J is TRBJ2-1; tentatively, D is TRBD2 (6 bases). This CDR3 is 17 amino acids long. V dropped 4 bases and J dropped 7 bases, with 23 bases sitting between them. Germline V gene lookup returns CDR1 SGHDN and CDR2 FVKESK. CDR3 amino acids: CASSPTGGLLVNNEQFF. In DNA form, the CDR3 reads TGTGCCAGCAGCCCGACCGGGGGACTTCTGGTGAATAATGAGCAGTTCTTC.

In this sample, this clonotype turned up a few times. This chain uses TRBV12-3 or TRBV12-4 with TRBJ2-1; the D is unclear. This CDR3 has 11 amino acids. Trimming removed 10 bases at V and 4 bases at J, with 8 bases between. The CDR3 nucleotides are TGTGCCACCGGAGAATACAATGAGCAGTTCTTC. Protein product: CATGEYNEQFF.

The rearrangement links TRBV27 to TRBJ2-1; TRBD2 matches 7 bases. The CDR3 runs to 15 residues. The junction had 9 bases not matched to a gene; V was cut back by 10 bases and J by 0 bases. Germline loops: CDR1 MNHEY, CDR2 SMNVEV (reference sequence). The CDR3 DNA reads as TGTGCCACCCTGGCCGGGGGGAGCTCCTACAATGAGCAGTTCTTC. This sequence encodes CATLAGGSSYNEQFF.

This clonotype came up a few times. This chain uses TRBV30 with TRBJ2-1; TRBD2 matches at 11 bases. After removal of 1 base from V and 4 bases from J, the junction contained 3 bases not matched to a gene. Germline loops: CDR1 GTSNPN, CDR2 SVGIG (reference sequence). CDR3 length: 15 residues. The CDR3 coding sequence is TGTGCCTGGAGTGCCCGGACTAGCGGGTACAATGAGCAGTTCTTC. It codes for CAWSARTSGYNEQFF.

The rearrangement joins TRBV3-1 to TRBJ2-4; possibly TRBD2 for D (5 bases). The CDR3 is made up of 17 amino acids. Germline CDR1 reads LGHDT; CDR2 reads YNNKEL (reference sequence). V lost 0 bases, J lost 3 bases, and 15 bases lay in between. The CDR3 loop is CASSQDMSVLGKNIQYF. Written as DNA, the CDR3 is TGTGCCAGCAGCCAAGATATGAGTGTACTAGGCAAAAACATTCAGTACTTC.

The genes are TRBV20-1 and TRBJ2-3; D may match TRBD1 or TRBD2 (6 bases each). V was shortened by 5 bases and J by 2 bases, with 23 bases between the two germline ends. The germline CDR1 and CDR2 sequences are DFQATT and SNEGSKA (reference sequence). This CDR3 is built from 17 residues. CDR3 sequence: CSAPTPAGGGNTDTQYF. Here the CDR3 DNA reads TGCAGTGCTCCGACCCCGGCCGGAGGGGGAAACACAGATACGCAGTATTTT.

This chain links TRBV7-3 with TRBJ1-6; D unresolved. The CDR3 totals 16 residues. V dropped 1 base and J dropped 8 bases, with 15 bases sitting between them. Germline loops: CDR1 SGHTA, CDR2 FQGTGA. For the CDR3, the DNA is TGTGCCAGCAGCTTAATGAGCGCAGGCTCGGATTCACCCCTCCACTTT. It yields the protein CASSLMSAGSDSPLHF.

Only a few counts were recorded for this clonotype. The chain is built from TRBV12-3 or TRBV12-4 and TRBJ2-1; D is unresolved. V shed 5 bases and J shed 8 bases, with 16 bases lying between them. This CDR3 comprises 14 residues. The CDR3 here is CASSNTGPGDEQFF. The CDR3 DNA reads TGTGCCAGCAGTAACACCGGACCTGGGGATGAGCAGTTCTTC.

This clonotype was found a few times. The chain has TRBV20-1 and TRBJ2-3, with 8 nucleotides matching TRBD2. The CDR3 length is 14 residues. With V trimmed by 3 bases and J by 3 bases, 5 bases remained unmatched. Germline V gene lookup returns CDR1 DFQATT and CDR2 SNEGSKA (reference sequence). The CDR3 spells CSARGAGVTDTQYF. The CDR3 DNA follows: TGCAGTGCTAGGGGAGCGGGAGTTACAGATACGCAGTATTTT.

Notes on this clonotype: Sequence at one end of the junction differs from germline and may be a read error. The chain links TRBV7-9 to TRBJ2-1; 7 bases are a match to TRBD2. This CDR3 has 16 amino acids. The germline V gene has CDR1 SEHNR and CDR2 FQNEAQ (reference sequence). The CDR3 coding sequence is TGTGCCAGCAGCTTAGGGGCGGGACTACCGTACAATGAGCAGTTATTC. It codes for CASSLGAGLPYNEQLF. Together with reference TRBV7-9 and TRBJ2-1, the CDR3 gives the full variable domain: DTGVSQNPRHKITKRGQNVTFRCDPISEHNRLYWYRQTLGQGPEFLTYFQNEAQLEKSRLLSDRFSAERPKGSFSTLEIQRTEQGDSAMYLCASSLGAGLPYNEQLFGPGTRLTVL.

This clonotype was seen a few times. DNA for the CDR3: TGTGCCAGCATAAGTGGAAGGGGCACTGAAGCTTTCTTT. This encodes CASISGRGTEAFF. The genes are TRBV2 and TRBJ1-1; perhaps TRBD1 as D (5 bases). Looked up from germline, CDR1 is SNHLY and CDR2 is FYNNEI. The CDR3 consists of 13 residues. Trimming shortened V by 7 bases and J by 4 bases, and 13 bases separated the two germline ends.

This clonotype has only a few counts. The chain is built from TRBV20-1 and TRBJ2-3; D possibly matches TRBD1 or TRBD2 (5 bases each). Germline CDR1 is DFQATT and CDR2 is SNEGSKA (reference sequence). V lost 6 bases and J 4 bases, leaving 29 bases between the germline ends. The CDR3 is made up of 18 amino acids. CDR3 region: CSASPLGGGHTQSDTQYF. The CDR3 nucleotides are TGCAGTGCCTCCCCCCTAGGCGGAGGACACACACAATCAGATACGCAGTATTTT.

The chain joins TRBV29-1 to TRBJ2-7; 10 positions match TRBD1. This CDR3 has 14 residues. Germline V gene sequence: CDR1 SQVTM, CDR2 ANQGSEA. J lost 6 bases, V lost 6 bases, and 11 bases had no gene match. CDR3 sequence reads: CSVAGQGYLGEQYF. DNA for the CDR3: TGCAGCGTCGCGGGACAGGGGTACTTGGGCGAGCAGTACTTC.

This clonotype appeared a few times. The chain joins TRBV9 to TRBJ2-7, with a possible D match to TRBD1 (5 bases). CDR1 is SGDLS and CDR2 is YYNGEE in the germline V gene. The CDR3 spans 14 residues. V lost 5 bases, J lost 2 bases, and 14 bases lay in between. The DNA of the CDR3 is TGTGCCAGCAGTTCGACAGCATTTCCCTACGAGCAGTACTTC. Encoded protein: CASSSTAFPYEQYF. The full variable domain, rest sourced from reference TRBV9 and TRBJ2-7, is DSGVTQTPKHLITATGQRVTLRCSPRSGDLSVYWYQQSLDQGLQFLIQYYNGEERAKGNILERFSAQQFPDLHSELNLSSLELGDSALYFCASSSTAFPYEQYFGPGTRLTVT.

This clonotype has only a few counts. CDR3 sequence: CASSLETDQETQYF. CDR3 in DNA: TGTGCCAGCAGCTTAGAGACGGATCAAGAGACCCAGTACTTC. The J gene is TRBJ2-5, the V gene TRBV7-9; D remains ambiguous. Germline V gene sequence: CDR1 SEHNR, CDR2 FQNEAQ (reference sequence). The V and J ends lost 1 base and 2 bases respectively, with 8 bases between them. This CDR3 is 14 amino acids long.

The chain combines TRBV2 with TRBJ2-5; no definite D call. V lost 2 bases and J 2 bases, leaving 6 bases between the germline ends. CDR1 SNHLY and CDR2 FYNNEI come from the germline V gene. The CDR3 sequence is 13 residues long. The CDR3 sequence: CASSELGQETQYF. As DNA, the CDR3 is TGTGCCAGCAGTGAACTGGGGCAAGAGACCCAGTACTTC.